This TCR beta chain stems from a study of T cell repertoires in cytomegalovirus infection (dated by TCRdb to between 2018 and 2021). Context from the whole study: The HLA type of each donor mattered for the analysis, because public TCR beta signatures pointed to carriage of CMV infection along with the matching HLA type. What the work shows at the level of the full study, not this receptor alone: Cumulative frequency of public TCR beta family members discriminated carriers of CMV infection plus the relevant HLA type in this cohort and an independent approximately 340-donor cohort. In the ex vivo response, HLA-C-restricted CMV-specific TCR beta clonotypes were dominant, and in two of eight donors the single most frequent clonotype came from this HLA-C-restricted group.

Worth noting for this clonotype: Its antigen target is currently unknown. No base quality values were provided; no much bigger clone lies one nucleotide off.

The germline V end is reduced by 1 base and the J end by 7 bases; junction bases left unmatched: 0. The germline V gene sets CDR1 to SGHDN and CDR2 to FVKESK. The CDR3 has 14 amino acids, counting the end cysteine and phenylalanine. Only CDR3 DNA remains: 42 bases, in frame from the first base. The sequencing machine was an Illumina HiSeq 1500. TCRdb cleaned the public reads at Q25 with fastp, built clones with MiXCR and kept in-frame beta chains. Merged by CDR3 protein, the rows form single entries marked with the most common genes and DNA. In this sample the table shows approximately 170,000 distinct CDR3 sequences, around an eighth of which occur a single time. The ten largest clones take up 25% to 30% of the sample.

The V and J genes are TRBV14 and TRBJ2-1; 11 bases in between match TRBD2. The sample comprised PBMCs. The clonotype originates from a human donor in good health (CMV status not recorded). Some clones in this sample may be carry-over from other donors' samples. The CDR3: CASSQVAGGNEQFF. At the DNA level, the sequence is TGTGCCAGCAGCCAAGTAGCGGGGGGGAATGAGCAGTTCTTC.